This TCR beta chain was observed in a study of a mutant IDH1 vaccine in newly diagnosed glioma (dated by TCRdb to the early 2020s). With respect to the entire study: Patients received eight vaccinations in weeks 1, 3, 5, 7, 11, 15, 19 and 23, corresponding to visits V03 through V10. Longitudinal TCRB deep sequencing was performed for around 23 treated patients wherever samples were available for exploratory analyses. Vaccination started 4-6 weeks after radiotherapy alone, or was given together with temozolomide cycles in the groups whose treatment included chemotherapy. Of the 25 to 35 patients who were treated, approximately 60% were male and roughly 38% were female, and the mean age was around 40 years. Peripheral blood was drawn at six visits: V03 (baseline), V05, V07, V10, V12 and V13. Before enrollment, patients had received standard therapy of radiotherapy alone, temozolomide alone, or radiochemotherapy with temozolomide; most received the combination.

Library prep was done by the immunoSEQ multiplex PCR assay. Rearranged TCR beta chain sequences were amplified using the hsTCRB Kit according to the manufacturer's protocol. TCRB libraries were sequenced on an Illumina MiSeq. The study's processing was this. Demultiplexing, trimming and gene mapping were performed with the kit vendor's proprietary platform. TCRdb stores this immuneACCESS table with in-frame sequences only. Part of the clones is absent; in the studies checked, under half of the shortfall reflects unresolved V genes, and no reason is known for the rest. D and trimming come from the DNA, and the V and J calls and clone size come from that table. The sample has 55,000 to 65,000 clones on record, around 80% of them singletons. Jointly, the top ten make up around 3.3% of the sample. Sample time point, as interpreted from the label and publication: week 11, during vaccination. A 20-mer mutant IDH1 peptide at 300 micrograms in Montanide made up each vaccine dose, which was injected subcutaneously together with topical imiquimod. The donors had newly diagnosed IDH1-mutant astrocytomas of WHO grade 3 or 4 that showed loss of nuclear ATRX. The samples were drawn from NOA16, a multicentre, single-arm, open-label phase I trial in Germany that tested a mutant IDH1 peptide vaccine in humans for the first time. Genomic DNA for TCRB sequencing was extracted from EDTA blood using the DNeasy Blood and Tissue Kit.

Overall study outcomes, separate from this receptor: The authors stated that sample limitations prevented analyses of patient blood samples from being reproduced. Pseudoprogression appeared unrelated to alterations in the top peripheral T cell clonotypes detected by TCRB sequencing. Across multiple MHC alleles, vaccine-induced immune responses were seen in around 93% of patients. Availability determined which PBMC samples were chosen for TCRB deep sequencing.

Spanning cysteine to phenylalanine, the CDR3 consists of 16 amino acids. Of all the DNA, just the CDR3 is kept, 48 bases in frame from base 1. CDR1 and CDR2 are drawn from the germline V gene: ENHRY, SYGVKD. Trimmed from V: 6 bases; trimmed from J: 1 base; junction bases lacking a gene match: 4. This clone was detected only once. What this receptor recognizes is not known. Base qualities were left out, and no much larger clone turns up one base away. Recombination connected TRBV10-3 to TRBJ1-6, with 9 bases matching TRBD1. The receptor was derived from a man aged 25 to 45 with glioma. Sequences were derived from PBMCs, sampled from a glioma patient whose treatment included an IDH1 peptide vaccine. The bases read TGTGCCATCAGACCGGACAGGGGATCCTATAATTCACCCCTCCACTTT. Its protein product is CAIRPDRGSYNSPLHF.